The clone carrying this T cell receptor (beta chain) occurred a few times. The antigen is undetermined. The sample belongs to a study of T-cell reconstitution after alpha-beta-depleted transplantation in children. This CDR3 spans 13 amino acids. V was clipped by 2 bases and J by 6 bases, with 9 bases between them. Germline V gene sequence: CDR1 SGHVS, CDR2 FQNEAQ. Unique molecular identifiers were incorporated when the TCRbeta library was constructed. TCRdb redid the calling of the PCR reads with MiXCR, one entry per CDR3 protein. Of 250,000 or so distinct CDR3 sequences in the sample, roughly 8.2% were seen once. Regarding the study as a whole: T-cell counts and diversity at one year following transplant were attributed mainly to newly produced T cells. Elevated TCRbeta diversity at day 60 was traced, in some patients, to surviving recipient T cells and thymic progenitors.

The sample consisted of PBMCs, mostly from graft donor cells, taken 180 days after TCRalphabeta/CD19-depleted stem cell transplant. This TCR came from a male patient younger than 18 who had a stem cell transplant for acute lymphoblastic leukemia, so the T cells may come from the graft donor. The V and J genes are TRBV7-8 and TRBJ2-3; no definite D call. CDR3 sequence: CASSLFPLDTQYF. CDR3 bases: TGTGCCAGCAGCTTATTCCCCCTCGATACGCAGTATTTT.